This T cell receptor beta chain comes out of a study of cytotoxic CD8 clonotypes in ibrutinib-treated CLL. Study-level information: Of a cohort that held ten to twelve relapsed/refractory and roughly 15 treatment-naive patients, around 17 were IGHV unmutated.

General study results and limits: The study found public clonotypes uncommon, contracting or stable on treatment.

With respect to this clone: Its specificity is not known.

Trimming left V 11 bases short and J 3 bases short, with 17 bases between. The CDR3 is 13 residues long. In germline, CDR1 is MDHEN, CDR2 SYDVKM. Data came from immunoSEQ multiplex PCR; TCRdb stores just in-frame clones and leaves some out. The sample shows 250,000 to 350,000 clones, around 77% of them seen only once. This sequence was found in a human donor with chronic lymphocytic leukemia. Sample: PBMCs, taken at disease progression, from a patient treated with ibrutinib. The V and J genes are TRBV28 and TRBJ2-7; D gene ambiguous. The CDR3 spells CASENPVGYEQYF. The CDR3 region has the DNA TGTGCCTCGGAGAACCCCGTAGGCTACGAGCAGTACTTC.